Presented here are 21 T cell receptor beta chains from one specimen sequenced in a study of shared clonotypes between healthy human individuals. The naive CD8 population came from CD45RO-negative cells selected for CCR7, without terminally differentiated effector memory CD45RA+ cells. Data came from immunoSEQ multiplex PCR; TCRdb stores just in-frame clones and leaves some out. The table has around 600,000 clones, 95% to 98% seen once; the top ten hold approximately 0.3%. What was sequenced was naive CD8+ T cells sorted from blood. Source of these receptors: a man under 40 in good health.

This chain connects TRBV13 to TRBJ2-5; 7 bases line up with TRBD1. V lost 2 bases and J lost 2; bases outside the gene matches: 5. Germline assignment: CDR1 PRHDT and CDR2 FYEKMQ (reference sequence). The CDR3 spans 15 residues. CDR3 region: CASSLIGTAQETQYF. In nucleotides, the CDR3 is TGTGCCAGCAGCTTAATAGGGACAGCTCAAGAGACCCAGTACTTC.

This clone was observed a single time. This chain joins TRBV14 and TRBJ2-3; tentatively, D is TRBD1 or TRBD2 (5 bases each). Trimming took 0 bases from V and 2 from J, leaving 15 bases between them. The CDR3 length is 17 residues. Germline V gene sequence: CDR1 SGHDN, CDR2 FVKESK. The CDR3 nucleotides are TGTGCCAGCAGCCAAGATCCGGGACCGTACTCCACAGATACGCAGTATTTT. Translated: CASSQDPGPYSTDTQYF.

The CDR3 DNA sequence: TGCGCCAGCAGCCAAGACTCCTACAATGAGCAGTTCTTC. Its protein is CASSQDSYNEQFF. This chain joins TRBV4-1 and TRBJ2-1, with D unclear. V dropped 0 bases and J dropped 0 bases, with 0 bases sitting between them. Germline assignment: CDR1 MGHRA and CDR2 YSYEKL. This CDR3 has 13 amino acids.

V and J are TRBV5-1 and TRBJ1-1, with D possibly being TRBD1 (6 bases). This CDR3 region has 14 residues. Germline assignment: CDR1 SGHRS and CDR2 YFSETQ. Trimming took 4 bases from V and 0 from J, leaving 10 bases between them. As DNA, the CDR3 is TGCGCCAGCAGCCCCGACAGGATGAACACTGAAGCTTTCTTT. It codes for CASSPDRMNTEAFF.

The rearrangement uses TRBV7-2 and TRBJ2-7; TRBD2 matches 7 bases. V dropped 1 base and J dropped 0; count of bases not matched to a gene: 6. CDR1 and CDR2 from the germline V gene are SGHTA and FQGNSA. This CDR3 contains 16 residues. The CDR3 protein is CASSLVPSGSSYEQYF. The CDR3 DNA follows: TGTGCCAGCAGCTTAGTACCTAGCGGATCCTCCTACGAGCAGTACTTC.

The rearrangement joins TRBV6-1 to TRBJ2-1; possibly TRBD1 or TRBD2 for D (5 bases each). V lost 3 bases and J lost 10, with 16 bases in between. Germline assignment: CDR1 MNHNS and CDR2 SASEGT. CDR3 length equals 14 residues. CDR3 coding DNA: TGTGCCAGCAGTGATGTGGGGGAACTGGGGGAGCAGTTCTTC. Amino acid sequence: CASSDVGELGEQFF.

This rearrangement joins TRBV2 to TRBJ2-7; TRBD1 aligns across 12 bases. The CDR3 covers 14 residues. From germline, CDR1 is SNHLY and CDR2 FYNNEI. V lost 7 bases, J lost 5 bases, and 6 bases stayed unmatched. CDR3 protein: CASITGTGGDEQYF. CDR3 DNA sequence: TGTGCCAGCATCACCGGGACAGGGGGCGACGAGCAGTACTTC.

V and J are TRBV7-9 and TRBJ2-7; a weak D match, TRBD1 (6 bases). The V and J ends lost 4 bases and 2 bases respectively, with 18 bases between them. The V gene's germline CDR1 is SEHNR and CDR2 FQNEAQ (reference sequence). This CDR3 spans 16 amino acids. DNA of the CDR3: TGTGCCAGCAGCTCGCAGACAGGCTATACAACCTACGAGCAGTACTTC. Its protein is CASSSQTGYTTYEQYF.

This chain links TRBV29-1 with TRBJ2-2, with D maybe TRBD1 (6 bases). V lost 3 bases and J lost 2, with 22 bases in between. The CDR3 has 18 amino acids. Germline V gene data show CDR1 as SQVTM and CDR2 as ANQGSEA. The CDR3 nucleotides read TGCAGCGTTGAGAAGATAGACAGGCCAACCTATAACACCGGGGAGCTGTTTTTT. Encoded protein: CSVEKIDRPTYNTGELFF.

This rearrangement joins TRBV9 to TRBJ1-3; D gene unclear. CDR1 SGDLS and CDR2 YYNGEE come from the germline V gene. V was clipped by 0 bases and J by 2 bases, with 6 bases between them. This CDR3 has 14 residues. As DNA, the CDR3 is TGTGCCAGCAGCGTAGTGGGTACTGGAAACACCATATATTTT. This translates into CASSVVGTGNTIYF.

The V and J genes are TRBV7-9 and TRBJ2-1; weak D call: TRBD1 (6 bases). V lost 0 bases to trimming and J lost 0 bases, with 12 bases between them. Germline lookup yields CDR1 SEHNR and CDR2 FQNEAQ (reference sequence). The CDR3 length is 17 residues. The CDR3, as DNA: TGTGCCAGCAGCTTAGCGGACACAGGGTACTCCTACAATGAGCAGTTCTTC. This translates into CASSLADTGYSYNEQFF.

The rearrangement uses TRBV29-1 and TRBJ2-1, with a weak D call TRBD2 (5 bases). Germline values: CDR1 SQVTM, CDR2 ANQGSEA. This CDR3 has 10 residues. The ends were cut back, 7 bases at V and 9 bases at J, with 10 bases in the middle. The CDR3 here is CSAAGFEQFF. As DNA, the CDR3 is TGCAGCGCTGCGGGCTTTGAGCAGTTCTTC.

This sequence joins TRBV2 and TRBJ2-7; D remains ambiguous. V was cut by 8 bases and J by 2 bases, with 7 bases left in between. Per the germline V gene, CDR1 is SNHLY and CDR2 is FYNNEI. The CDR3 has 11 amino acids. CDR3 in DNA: TGTGCCAGCCCCACGGCCTACGAGCAGTACTTC. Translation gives CASPTAYEQYF.

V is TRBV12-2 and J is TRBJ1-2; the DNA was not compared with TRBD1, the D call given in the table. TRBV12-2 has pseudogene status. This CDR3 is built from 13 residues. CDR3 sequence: CASRDRANYGYTF. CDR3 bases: TGTGCAAGCAGGGACAGGGCGAACTATGGCTACACCTTC.

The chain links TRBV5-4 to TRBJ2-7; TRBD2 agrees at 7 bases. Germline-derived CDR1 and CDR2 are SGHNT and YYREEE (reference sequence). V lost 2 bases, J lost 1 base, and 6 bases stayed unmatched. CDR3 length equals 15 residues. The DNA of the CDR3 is TGTGCCAGCAGCTTAGGAGCGGGGCCGTCCTACGAGCAGTACTTC. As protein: CASSLGAGPSYEQYF. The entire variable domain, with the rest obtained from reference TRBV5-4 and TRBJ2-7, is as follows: ETGVTQSPTHLIKTRGQQVTLRCSSQSGHNTVSWYQQALGQGPQFIFQYYREEENGRGNFPPRFSGLQFPNYSSELNVNALELDDSALYLCASSLGAGPSYEQYFGPGTRLTVT.

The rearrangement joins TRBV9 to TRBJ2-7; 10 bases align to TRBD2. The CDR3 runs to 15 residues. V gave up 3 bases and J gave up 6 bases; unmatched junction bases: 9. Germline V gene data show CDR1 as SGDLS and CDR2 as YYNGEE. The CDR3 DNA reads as TGTGCCAGCAGCGGCCTCGGGACTAGCGTTGTCGAGCAGTACTTC. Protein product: CASSGLGTSVVEQYF.

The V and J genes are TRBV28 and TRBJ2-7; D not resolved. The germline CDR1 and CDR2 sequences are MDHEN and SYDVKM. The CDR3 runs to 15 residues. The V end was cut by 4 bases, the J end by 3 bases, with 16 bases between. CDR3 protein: CASSYPSEANYEQYF. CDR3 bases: TGTGCCAGCAGTTACCCCTCAGAGGCTAACTACGAGCAGTACTTC.

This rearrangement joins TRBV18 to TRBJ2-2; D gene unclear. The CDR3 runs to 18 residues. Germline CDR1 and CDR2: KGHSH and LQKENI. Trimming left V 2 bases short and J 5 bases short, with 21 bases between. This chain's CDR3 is CASSPTGALKAITGELFF. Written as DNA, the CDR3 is TGTGCCAGCTCACCAACTGGAGCCTTAAAAGCGATAACCGGGGAGCTGTTTTTT.

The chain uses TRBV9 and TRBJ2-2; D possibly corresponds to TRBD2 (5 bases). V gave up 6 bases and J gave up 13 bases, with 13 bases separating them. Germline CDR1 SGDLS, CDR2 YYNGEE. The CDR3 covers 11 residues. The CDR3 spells CASMGMGRLFF. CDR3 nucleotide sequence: TGTGCCAGCATGGGAATGGGGAGGCTGTTTTTT.

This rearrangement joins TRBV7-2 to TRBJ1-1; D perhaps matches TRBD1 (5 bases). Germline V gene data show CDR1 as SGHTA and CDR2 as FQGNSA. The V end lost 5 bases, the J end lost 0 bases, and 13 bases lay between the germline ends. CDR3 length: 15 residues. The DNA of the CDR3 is TGTGCCAGCAGCCCAATCGGGACGGTGAACACTGAAGCTTTCTTT. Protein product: CASSPIGTVNTEAFF.

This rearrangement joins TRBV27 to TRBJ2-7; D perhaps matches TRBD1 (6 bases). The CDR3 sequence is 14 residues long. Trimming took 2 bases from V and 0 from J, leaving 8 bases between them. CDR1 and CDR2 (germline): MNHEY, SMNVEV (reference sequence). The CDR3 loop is CASSLGDISYEQYF. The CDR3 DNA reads TGTGCCAGCAGTTTAGGGGACATCTCCTACGAGCAGTACTTC.